This section outlines one T cell receptor beta chain sequence together with its context. Antigen specificity is unknown. Stated treatment: roughly 10-day PBMC culture with coronavirus spike peptide pools or control peptides (ViraFEST assay). Wells contained two million PBMCs each, and these were cultured with 8.5 to 10 IU/ml IL-2 and around 9.6 ug/ml peptide pools. Cells were cultured for about nine days, and then CD4+ T cells were isolated by negative selection. The Oncomine TCR Beta short-read assay was applied to DNA of cultured CD4+ T cells. One entry per CDR3 protein results from TCRdb running MiXCR on the PCR reads. The sample has 9,500 to 15,000 distinct CDR3 sequences, more than 60% seen once. This CDR3 is 15 amino acids long. V gave up 1 base and J gave up 4 bases; unmatched junction bases: 1. CDR1 SEHNR and CDR2 FQNEAQ come from the germline V gene (reference sequence). The data are from a study of vaccination and CD4 T cells after COVID-19.

Study-wide results and limits: Within convalescent individuals, 304 out of 307 vaccine-specific clones proved to be spike mono-reactive.

The sequencing sample was made of CD4+ T cells from blood, cultured in vitro. The chain couples TRBV7-9 to TRBJ1-5; 10 bases line up with TRBD1. The source is a human donor who had recovered from COVID-19. The chain's CDR3 is CASSLGDRGNQPQHF. For the CDR3, the DNA is TGTGCCAGCAGCTTAGGGGACAGGGGAAATCAGCCCCAGCATTTT.